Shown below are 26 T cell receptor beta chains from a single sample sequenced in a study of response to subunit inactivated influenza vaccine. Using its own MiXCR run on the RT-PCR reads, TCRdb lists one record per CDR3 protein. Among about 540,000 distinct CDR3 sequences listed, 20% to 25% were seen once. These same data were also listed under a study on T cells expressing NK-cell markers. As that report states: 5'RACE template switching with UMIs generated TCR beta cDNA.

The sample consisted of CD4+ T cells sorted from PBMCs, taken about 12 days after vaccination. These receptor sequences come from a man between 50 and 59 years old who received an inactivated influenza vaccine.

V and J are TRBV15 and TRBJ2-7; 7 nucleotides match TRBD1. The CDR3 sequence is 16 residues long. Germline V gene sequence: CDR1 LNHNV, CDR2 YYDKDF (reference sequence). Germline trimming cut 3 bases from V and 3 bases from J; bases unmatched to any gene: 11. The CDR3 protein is CATSRGTPTGSYEQYF. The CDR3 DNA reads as TGTGCCACCAGCAGGGGTACCCCGACAGGGAGCTACGAGCAGTACTTC. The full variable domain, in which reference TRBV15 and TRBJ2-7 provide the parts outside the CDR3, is DAMVIQNPRYQVTQFGKPVTLSCSQTLNHNVMYWYQQKSSQAPKLLFHYYDKDFNNEADTPDNFQSRRPNTSFCFLDIRSPGLGDTAMYLCATSRGTPTGSYEQYFGPGTRLTVT.

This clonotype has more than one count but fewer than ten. Here the CDR3 reads CASSYSPSDRQETQYF. CDR3 sequence (DNA): TGTGCCAGCAGTTACTCTCCCTCGGACAGGCAAGAGACCCAGTACTTC. The J gene is TRBJ2-5, the V gene TRBV6-5; 7 nucleotides align to TRBD1. The V gene end was trimmed by 0 bases and the J gene end by 2 bases; junction bases not matched to a gene: 6. CDR3 length: 16 residues. The germline CDR1 and CDR2 sequences are MNHEY and SVGAGI.

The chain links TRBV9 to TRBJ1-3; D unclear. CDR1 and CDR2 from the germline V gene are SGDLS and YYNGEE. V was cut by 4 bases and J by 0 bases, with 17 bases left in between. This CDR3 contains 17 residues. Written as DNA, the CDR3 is TGTGCCAGCAGCTCAAACCGTGGCGGGTCCTCTGGAAACACCATATATTTT. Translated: CASSSNRGGSSGNTIYF. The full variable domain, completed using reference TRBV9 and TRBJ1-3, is DSGVTQTPKHLITATGQRVTLRCSPRSGDLSVYWYQQSLDQGLQFLIQYYNGEERAKGNILERFSAQQFPDLHSELNLSSLELGDSALYFCASSSNRGGSSGNTIYFGEGSWLTVV.

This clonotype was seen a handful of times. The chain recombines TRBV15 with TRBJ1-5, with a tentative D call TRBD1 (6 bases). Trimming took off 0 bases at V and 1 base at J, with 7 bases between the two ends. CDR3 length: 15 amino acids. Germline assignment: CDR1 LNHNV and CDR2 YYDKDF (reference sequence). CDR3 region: CATSRDGGSNQPQHF. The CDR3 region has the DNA TGTGCCACCAGCAGAGATGGGGGCAGCAATCAGCCCCAGCATTTT. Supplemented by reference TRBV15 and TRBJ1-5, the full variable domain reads DAMVIQNPRYQVTQFGKPVTLSCSQTLNHNVMYWYQQKSSQAPKLLFHYYDKDFNNEADTPDNFQSRRPNTSFCFLDIRSPGLGDTAMYLCATSRDGGSNQPQHFGDGTRLSIL.

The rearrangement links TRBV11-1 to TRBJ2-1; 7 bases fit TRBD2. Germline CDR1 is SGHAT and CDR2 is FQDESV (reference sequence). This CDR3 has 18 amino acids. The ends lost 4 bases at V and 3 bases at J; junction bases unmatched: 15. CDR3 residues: CASSSFLSLRDYYNEQFF. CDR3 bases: TGTGCCAGCAGCTCATTTCTCTCGCTCCGGGACTACTACAATGAGCAGTTCTTC. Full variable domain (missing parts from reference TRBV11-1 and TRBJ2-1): EAEVAQSPRYKITEKSQAVAFWCDPISGHATLYWYRQILGQGPELLVQFQDESVVDDSQLPKDRFSAERLKGVDSTLKIQPAELGDSAMYLCASSSFLSLRDYYNEQFFGPGTRLTVL.

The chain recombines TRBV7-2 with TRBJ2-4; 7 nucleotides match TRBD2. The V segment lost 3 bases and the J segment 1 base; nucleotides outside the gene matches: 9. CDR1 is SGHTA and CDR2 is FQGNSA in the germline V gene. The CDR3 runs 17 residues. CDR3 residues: CASSLFARRGAKNIQYF. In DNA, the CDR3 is TGTGCCAGCAGCTTGTTCGCCAGGCGGGGGGCCAAAAACATTCAGTACTTC.

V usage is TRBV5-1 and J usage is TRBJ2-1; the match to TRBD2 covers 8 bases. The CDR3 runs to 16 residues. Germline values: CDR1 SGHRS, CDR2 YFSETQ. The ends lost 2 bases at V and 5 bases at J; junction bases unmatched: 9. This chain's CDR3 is CASSFPLGGAHNEQFF. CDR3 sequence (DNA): TGCGCCAGCAGCTTTCCCCTCGGGGGGGCCCACAATGAGCAGTTCTTC.

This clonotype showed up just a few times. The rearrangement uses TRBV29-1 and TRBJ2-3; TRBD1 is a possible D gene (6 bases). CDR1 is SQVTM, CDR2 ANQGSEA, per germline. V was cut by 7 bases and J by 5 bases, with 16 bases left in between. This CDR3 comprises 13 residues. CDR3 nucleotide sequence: TGCAGCGCCCTTACAGGGACCCTAGATACGCAGTATTTT. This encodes CSALTGTLDTQYF.

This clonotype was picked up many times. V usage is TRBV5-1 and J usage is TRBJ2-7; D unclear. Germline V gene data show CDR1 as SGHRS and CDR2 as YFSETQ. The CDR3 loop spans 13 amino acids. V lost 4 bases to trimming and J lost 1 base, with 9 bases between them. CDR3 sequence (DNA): TGCGCCAGCAGCCTGACCCGGTCCTACGAGCAGTACTTC. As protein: CASSLTRSYEQYF.

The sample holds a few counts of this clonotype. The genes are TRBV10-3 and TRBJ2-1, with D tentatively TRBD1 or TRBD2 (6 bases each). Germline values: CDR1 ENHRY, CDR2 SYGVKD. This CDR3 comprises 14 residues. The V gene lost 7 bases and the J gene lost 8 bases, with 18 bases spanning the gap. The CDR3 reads CAIMGRMEGDEQFF. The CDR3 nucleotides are TGTGCCATCATGGGGAGGATGGAGGGGGATGAGCAGTTCTTC.

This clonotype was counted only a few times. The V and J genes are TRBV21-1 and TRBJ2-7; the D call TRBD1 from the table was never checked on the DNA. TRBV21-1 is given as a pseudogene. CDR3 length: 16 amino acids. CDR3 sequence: CASSKASGGAHYEQYF. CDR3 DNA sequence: TGTGCCAGCAGCAAAGCGTCAGGGGGTGCTCACTACGAGCAGTACTTC.

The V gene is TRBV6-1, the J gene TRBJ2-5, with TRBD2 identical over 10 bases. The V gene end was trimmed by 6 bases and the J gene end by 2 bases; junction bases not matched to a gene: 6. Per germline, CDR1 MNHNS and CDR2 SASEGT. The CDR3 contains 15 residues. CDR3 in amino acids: CASSELAGLQETQYF. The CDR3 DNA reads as TGTGCCAGCAGCGAACTAGCGGGACTTCAAGAGACCCAGTACTTC.

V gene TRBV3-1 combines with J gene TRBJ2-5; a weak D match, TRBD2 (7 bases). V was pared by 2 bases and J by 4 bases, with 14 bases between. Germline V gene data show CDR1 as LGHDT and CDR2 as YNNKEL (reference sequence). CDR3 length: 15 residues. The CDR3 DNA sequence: TGTGCCAGCAGCCAACGGGGGGCCGTAACAGAGACCCAGTACTTC. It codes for CASSQRGAVTETQYF.

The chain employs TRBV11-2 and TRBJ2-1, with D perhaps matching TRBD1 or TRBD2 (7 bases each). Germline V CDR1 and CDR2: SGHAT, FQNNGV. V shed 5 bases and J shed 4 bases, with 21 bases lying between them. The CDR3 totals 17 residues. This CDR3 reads CASSTSGGAIIYNEQFF. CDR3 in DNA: TGTGCCAGCAGCACCTCAGGGGGGGCGATAATTTACAATGAGCAGTTCTTC.

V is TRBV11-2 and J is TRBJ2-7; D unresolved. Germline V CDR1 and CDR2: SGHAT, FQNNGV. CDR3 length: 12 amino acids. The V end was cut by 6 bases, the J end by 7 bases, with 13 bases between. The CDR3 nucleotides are TGTGCCAGCAGGGTAGACGCTTGGGAGCAGTACTTC. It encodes CASRVDAWEQYF.

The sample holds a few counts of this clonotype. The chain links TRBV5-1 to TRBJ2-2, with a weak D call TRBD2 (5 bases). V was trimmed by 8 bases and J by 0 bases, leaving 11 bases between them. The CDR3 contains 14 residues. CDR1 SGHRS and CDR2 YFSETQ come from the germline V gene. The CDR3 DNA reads TGCGCCAGTGCGGAGAGGGCGAACACCGGGGAGCTGTTTTTT. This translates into CASAERANTGELFF.

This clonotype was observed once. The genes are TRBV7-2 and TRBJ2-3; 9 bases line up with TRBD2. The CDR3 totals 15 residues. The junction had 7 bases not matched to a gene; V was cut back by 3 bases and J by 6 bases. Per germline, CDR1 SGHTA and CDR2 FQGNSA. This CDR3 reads CASSFERGVSDTQYF. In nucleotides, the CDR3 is TGTGCCAGCAGCTTCGAGCGGGGGGTCTCGGATACGCAGTATTTT.

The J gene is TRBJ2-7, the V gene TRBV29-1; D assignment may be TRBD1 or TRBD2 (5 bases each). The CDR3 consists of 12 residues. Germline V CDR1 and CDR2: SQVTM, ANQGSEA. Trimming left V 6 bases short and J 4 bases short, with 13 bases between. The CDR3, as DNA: TGCAGCGTGAGGGGTTCGGGTTACGAGCAGTACTTC. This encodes CSVRGSGYEQYF.

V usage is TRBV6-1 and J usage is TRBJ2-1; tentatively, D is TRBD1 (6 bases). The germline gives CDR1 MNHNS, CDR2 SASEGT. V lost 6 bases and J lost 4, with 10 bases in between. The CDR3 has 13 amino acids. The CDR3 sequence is CASRGTLYNEQFF. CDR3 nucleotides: TGTGCCAGCAGGGGGACACTTTACAATGAGCAGTTCTTC.

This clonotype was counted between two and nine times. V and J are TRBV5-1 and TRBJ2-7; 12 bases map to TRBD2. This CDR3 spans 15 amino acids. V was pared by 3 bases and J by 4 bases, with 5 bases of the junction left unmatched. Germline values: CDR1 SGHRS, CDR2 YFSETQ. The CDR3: CASSSGLAGTYEQYF. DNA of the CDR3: TGCGCCAGCAGCTCTGGACTAGCGGGAACTTACGAGCAGTACTTC. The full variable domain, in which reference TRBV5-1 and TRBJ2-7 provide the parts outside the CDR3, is KAGVTQTPRYLIKTRGQQVTLSCSPISGHRSVSWYQQTPGQGLQFLFEYFSETQRNKGNFPGRFSGRQFSNSRSEMNVSTLELGDSALYLCASSSGLAGTYEQYFGPGTRLTVT.

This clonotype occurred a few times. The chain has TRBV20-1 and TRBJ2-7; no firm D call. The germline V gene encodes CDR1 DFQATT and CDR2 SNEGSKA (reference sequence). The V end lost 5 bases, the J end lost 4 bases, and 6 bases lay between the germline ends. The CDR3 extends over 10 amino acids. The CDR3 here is CSALKYEQYF. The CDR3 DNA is TGCAGTGCTTTAAAGTACGAGCAGTACTTC.

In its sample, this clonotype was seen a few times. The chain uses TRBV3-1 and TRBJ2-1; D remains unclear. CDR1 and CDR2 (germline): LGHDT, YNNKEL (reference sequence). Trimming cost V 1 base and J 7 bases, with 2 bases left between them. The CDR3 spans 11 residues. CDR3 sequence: CASSQANEQFF. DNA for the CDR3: TGTGCCAGCAGCCAAGCTAATGAGCAGTTCTTC.

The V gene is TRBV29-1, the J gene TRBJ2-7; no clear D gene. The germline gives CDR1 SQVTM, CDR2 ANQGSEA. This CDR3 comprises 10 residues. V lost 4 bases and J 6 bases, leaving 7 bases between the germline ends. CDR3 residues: CSVGVAEQYF. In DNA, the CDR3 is TGCAGCGTTGGGGTTGCCGAGCAGTACTTC.

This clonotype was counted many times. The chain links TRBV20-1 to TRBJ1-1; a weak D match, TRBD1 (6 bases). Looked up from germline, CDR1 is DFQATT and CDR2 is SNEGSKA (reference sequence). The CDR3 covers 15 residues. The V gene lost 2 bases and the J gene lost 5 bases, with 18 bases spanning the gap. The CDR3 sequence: CSARPSGGGRTEAFF. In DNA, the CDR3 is TGCAGTGCTAGACCCTCTGGCGGGGGGCGGACTGAAGCTTTCTTT.

The CDR3 here is CASSLIRGGRTEAFF. The CDR3 nucleotides read TGTGCCAGCAGTCTAATTCGTGGGGGGCGGACTGAAGCTTTCTTT. This sequence joins TRBV28 and TRBJ1-1; maybe TRBD1 (6 bases). The CDR3 runs to 15 residues. V was pared by 5 bases and J by 5 bases, with 18 bases between. Germline CDR1 MDHEN, CDR2 SYDVKM.

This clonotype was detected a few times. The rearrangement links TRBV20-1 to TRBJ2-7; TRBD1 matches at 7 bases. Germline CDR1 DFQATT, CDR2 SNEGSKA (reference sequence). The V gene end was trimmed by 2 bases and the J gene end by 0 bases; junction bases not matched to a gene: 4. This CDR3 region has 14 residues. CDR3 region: CSARKPGGSYEQYF. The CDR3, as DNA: TGCAGTGCTAGAAAGCCAGGGGGCTCCTACGAGCAGTACTTC.